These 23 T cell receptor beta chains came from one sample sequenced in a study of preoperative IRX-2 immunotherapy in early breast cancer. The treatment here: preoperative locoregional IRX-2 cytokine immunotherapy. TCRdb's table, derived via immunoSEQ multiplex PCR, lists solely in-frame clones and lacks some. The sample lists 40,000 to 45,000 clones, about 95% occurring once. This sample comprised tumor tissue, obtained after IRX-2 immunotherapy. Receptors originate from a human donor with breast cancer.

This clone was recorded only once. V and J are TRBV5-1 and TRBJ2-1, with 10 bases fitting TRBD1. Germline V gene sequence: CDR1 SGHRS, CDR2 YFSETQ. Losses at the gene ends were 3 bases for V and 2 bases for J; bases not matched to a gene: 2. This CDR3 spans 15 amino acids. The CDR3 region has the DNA TGCGCCAGCAGCTGGGGACAGGGGCCCTACAATGAGCAGTTCTTC. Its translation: CASSWGQGPYNEQFF.

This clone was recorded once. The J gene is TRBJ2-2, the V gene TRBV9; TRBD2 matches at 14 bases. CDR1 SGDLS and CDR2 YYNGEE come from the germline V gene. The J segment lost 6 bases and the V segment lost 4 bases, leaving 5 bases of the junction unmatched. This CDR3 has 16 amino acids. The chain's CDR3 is CASSTRTSGRSGELFF. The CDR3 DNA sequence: TGTGCCAGCAGCACCCGGACTAGCGGGAGGTCCGGGGAGCTGTTTTTT.

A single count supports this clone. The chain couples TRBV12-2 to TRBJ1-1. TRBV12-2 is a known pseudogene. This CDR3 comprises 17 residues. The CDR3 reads CASRPPPTVWEIAEAFF. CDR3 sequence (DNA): TGTGCAAGTCGCCCACCCCCCACAGTCTGGGAAATAGCTGAAGCTTTCTTT.

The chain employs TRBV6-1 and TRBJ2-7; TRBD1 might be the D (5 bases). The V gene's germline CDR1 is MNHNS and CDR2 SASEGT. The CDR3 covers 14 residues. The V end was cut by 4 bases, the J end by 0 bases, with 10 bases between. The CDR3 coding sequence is TGTGCCAGCAGTGCCAGGGCGAACTCCTACGAGCAGTACTTC. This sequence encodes CASSARANSYEQYF.

The DNA of the CDR3 is TGTGCCAGCACCCGAAGGGGGCTGGGGTCCTACGAGCAGTACTTC. It specifies CASTRRGLGSYEQYF. V is TRBV6-1 and J is TRBJ2-7; 7 nucleotides agree with TRBD1. Germline lookup yields CDR1 MNHNS and CDR2 SASEGT. With 7 bases clipped from V and 1 base from J, the junction kept 10 bases outside the gene matches. The CDR3 consists of 15 residues.

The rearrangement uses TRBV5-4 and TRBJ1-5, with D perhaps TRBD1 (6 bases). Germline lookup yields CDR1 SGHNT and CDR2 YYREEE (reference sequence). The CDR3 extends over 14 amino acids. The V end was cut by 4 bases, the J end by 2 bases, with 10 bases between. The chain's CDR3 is CASSKSGGNQPQHF. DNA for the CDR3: TGTGCCAGCAGCAAGTCAGGGGGCAATCAGCCCCAGCATTTT.

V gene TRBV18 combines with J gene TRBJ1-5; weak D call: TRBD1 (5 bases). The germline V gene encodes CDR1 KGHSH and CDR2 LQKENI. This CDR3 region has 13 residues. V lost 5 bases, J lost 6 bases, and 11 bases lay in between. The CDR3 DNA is TGTGCCAGCTCATTCGTAGGGGTTCAGCCCCAGCATTTT. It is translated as CASSFVGVQPQHF. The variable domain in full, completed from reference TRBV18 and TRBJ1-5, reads NAGVMQNPRHLVRRRGQEARLRCSPMKGHSHVYWYRQLPEEGLKFMVYLQKENIIDESGMPKERFSAEFPKEGPSILRIQQVVRGDSAAYFCASSFVGVQPQHFGDGTRLSIL.

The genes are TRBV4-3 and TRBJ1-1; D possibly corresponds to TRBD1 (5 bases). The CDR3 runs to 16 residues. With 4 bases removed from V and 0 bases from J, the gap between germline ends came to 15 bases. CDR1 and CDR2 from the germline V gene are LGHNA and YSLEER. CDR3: CASSPQFGGMNTEAFF. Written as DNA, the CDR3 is TGCGCCAGCAGCCCCCAATTTGGGGGGATGAACACTGAAGCTTTCTTT.

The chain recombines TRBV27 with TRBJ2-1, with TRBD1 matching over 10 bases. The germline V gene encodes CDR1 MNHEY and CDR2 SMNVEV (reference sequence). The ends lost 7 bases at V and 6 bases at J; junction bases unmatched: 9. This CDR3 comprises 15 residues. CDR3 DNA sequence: TGTGCCAGCAATTCCGGGACAGGGGTTCTCAATGAGCAGTTCTTC. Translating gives CASNSGTGVLNEQFF.

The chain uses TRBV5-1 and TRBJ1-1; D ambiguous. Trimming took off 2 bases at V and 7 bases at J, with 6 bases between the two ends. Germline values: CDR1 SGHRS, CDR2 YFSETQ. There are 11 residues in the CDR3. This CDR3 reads CASSLNSEAFF. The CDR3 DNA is TGCGCCAGCAGCTTAAATAGTGAAGCTTTCTTT.

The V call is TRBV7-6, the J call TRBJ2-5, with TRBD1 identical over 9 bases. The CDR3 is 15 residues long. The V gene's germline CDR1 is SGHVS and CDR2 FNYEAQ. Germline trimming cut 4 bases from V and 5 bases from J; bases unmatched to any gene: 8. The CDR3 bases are TGTGCCAGCAGCTCCGGACAGGGGCTTTGGGAGACCCAGTACTTC. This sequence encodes CASSSGQGLWETQYF.

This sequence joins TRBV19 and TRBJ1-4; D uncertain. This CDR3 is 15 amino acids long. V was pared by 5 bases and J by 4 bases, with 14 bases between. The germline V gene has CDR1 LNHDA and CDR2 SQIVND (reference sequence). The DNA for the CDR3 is TGTGCCAGTAGTCCGTCGGACCGCGGTAATGAAAAACTGTTTTTT. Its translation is CASSPSDRGNEKLFF.

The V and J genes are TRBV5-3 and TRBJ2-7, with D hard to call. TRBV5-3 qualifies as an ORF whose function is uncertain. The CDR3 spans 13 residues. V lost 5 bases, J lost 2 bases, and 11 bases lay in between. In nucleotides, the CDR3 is TGTGCCAGAAGAGTGGACCTAACCTACGAGCAGTACTTC. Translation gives CARRVDLTYEQYF.

CDR3 coding DNA: TGTGCCAGCAGTTACATCGGGTGGGGGGCCTCGTACGAGCAGTACTTC. It yields the protein CASSYIGWGASYEQYF. The chain joins TRBV6-5 to TRBJ2-7; D is possibly TRBD1 or TRBD2 (6 bases each). Germline assignment: CDR1 MNHEY and CDR2 SVGAGI. The CDR3 is 16 amino acids. V was shortened by 2 bases and J by 4 bases, with 18 bases between the two germline ends.

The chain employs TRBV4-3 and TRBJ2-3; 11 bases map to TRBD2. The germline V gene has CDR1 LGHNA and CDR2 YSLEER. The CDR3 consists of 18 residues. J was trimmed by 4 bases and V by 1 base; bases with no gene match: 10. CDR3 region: CASSQGASSGGNADTQYF. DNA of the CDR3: TGCGCCAGCAGCCAAGGGGCGTCTAGCGGGGGGAACGCAGATACGCAGTATTTT.

In nucleotides, the CDR3 is TGTGCCAGCAGTTTACGTAGCGGGGGGGCCCAAGAGACCCAGTACTTC. Encoded protein: CASSLRSGGAQETQYF. The chain uses TRBV27 and TRBJ2-5; 11 bases agree with TRBD2. V lost 2 bases to trimming and J lost 1 base; unmatched junction nucleotides: 3. The CDR3 runs 16 residues. Germline assignment: CDR1 MNHEY and CDR2 SMNVEV (reference sequence).

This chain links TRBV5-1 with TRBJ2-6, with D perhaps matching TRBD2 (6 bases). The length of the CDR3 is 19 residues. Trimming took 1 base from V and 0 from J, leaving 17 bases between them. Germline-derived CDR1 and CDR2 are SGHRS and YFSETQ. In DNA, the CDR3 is TGCGCCAGCAGCTTGTTAATTGCGGGACTCGGCTCTGGGGCCAACGTCCTGACTTTC. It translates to CASSLLIAGLGSGANVLTF.

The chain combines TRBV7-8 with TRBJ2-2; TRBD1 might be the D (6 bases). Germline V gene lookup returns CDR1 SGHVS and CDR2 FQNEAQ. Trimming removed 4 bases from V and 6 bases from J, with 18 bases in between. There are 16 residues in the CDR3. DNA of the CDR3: TGTGCCAGCAGCTCACACGGGACACCTACCGCCGGGGAGCTGTTTTTT. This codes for CASSSHGTPTAGELFF.

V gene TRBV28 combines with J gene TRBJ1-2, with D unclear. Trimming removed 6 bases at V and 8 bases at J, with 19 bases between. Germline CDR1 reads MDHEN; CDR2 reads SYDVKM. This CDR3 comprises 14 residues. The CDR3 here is CASSEGGGPGGYTF. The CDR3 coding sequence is TGTGCCAGCAGCGAGGGAGGAGGACCTGGGGGCTACACCTTC.

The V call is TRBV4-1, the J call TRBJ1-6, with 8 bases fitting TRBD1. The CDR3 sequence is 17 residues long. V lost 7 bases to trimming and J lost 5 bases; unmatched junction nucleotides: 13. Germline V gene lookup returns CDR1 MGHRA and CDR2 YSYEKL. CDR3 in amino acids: CASNPPGQGSNNSPLHF. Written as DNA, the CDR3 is TGCGCCAGCAACCCTCCCGGACAGGGTTCGAATAATTCACCCCTCCACTTT.

CDR3 loop: CASSSLKPPWRWGYTF. DNA for the CDR3: TGTGCCAGCAGCTCCCTAAAGCCGCCGTGGAGGTGGGGCTACACCTTC. The rearrangement links TRBV7-2 to TRBJ1-2; D ambiguous. This CDR3 spans 16 amino acids. V dropped 4 bases and J dropped 8 bases, with 23 bases sitting between them. Per the germline V gene, CDR1 is SGHTA and CDR2 is FQGNSA. Full variable domain (rest looked up from reference TRBV7-2 and TRBJ1-2): GAGVSQSPSNKVTEKGKDVELRCDPISGHTALYWYRQSLGQGLEFLIYFQGNSAPDKSGLPSDRFSAERTGGSVSTLTIQRTQQEDSAVYLCASSSLKPPWRWGYTFGSGTRLTVV.

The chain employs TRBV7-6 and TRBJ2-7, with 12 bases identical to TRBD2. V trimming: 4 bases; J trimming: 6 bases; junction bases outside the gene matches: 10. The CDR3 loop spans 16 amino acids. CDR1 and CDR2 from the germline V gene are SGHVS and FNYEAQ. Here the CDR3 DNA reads TGTGCCAGCAGCTCATCCCCCGGACTAGCGGGGCTCGAGCAGTACTTC. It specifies CASSSSPGLAGLEQYF.

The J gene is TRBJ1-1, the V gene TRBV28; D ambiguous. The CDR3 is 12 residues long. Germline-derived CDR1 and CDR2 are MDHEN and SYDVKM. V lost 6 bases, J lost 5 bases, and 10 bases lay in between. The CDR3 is CASSPSWTEAFF. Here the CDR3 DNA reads TGTGCCAGCAGCCCCTCGTGGACTGAAGCTTTCTTT.